A selection of T cell receptor beta chains follows, all from one sample in a study of beta chain features in type 1 diabetes. Some clones are missing from TCRdb's copy, which holds only in-frame ones; the method was immunoSEQ multiplex PCR. The sample shows some 44,000 clones, about 66% of them seen only once. Sequencing used Tregs from blood. These receptors came from a woman under 30 with type 1 diabetes. The conserved cysteine and the conserved F or W are not part of the CDR3 here.

v_gene: TRBV14; j_gene: TRBJ1-4; CDR3aa: ASSPTDATNEKLF
v_gene: TRBV6-6; j_gene: TRBJ2-1; CDR3aa: ASSYSTSGHLEQF
v_gene: TRBV29-1; j_gene: TRBJ2-5; CDR3aa: SVRGLGQETQY
v_gene: TRBV10-3; j_gene: TRBJ2-2; CDR3aa: AISEQGGTNTGELF
v_gene: TRBV7-9; j_gene: TRBJ2-3; CDR3aa: ASSSSGGTDTQY
v_gene: TRBV4-3; j_gene: TRBJ1-2; CDR3aa: ASSHTGSWNYGYT
v_gene: TRBV19; j_gene: TRBJ1-1; CDR3aa: ASSRGPITEAF
v_gene: TRBV18; j_gene: TRBJ2-7; CDR3aa: ASSLRDWGTYEQY
v_gene: TRBV7-8; j_gene: TRBJ2-7; CDR3aa: ASSANDNSYEQY
v_gene: TRBV7-8; j_gene: TRBJ2-7; CDR3aa: ASSSLAGETYEQY
v_gene: TRBV7-2; j_gene: TRBJ1-1; CDR3aa: ASSLLSGGITEAF
v_gene: TRBV5-6; j_gene: -; CDR3aa: ASRSPGLAAYEQY
v_gene: TRBV10-3; j_gene: TRBJ1-1; CDR3aa: AIRAPAGLMNTEAF
v_gene: TRBV7-9; j_gene: TRBJ2-2; CDR3aa: ASSQANLWTGELF
v_gene: TRBV7-2; j_gene: TRBJ2-3; CDR3aa: ASSLRLTDTQY
v_gene: TRBV5-1; j_gene: TRBJ2-3; CDR3aa: ASSGGRSTDTQY
v_gene: TRBV28; j_gene: TRBJ1-2; CDR3aa: ASSLMGGGASGYT
v_gene: TRBV18; j_gene: TRBJ1-2; CDR3aa: ASSKGTPTNNYGYT
v_gene: TRBV27; j_gene: TRBJ2-3; CDR3aa: ASSPLALPTDTQY
v_gene: TRBV5-1; j_gene: TRBJ1-3; CDR3aa: ASSPSRFSGNTIY
v_gene: TRBV7-3; j_gene: TRBJ2-1; CDR3aa: ASSLTGTSGRSHQF
v_gene: TRBV2; j_gene: TRBJ2-5; CDR3aa: ASSLDSRETQY